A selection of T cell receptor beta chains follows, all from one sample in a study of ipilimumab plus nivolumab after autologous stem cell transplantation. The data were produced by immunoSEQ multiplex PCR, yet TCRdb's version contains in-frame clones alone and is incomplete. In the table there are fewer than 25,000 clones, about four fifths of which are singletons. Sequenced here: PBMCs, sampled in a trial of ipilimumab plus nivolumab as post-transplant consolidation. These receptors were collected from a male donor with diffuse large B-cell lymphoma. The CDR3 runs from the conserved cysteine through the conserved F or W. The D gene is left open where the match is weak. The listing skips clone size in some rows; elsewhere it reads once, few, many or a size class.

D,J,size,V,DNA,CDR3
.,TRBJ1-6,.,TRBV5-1,TGCGCCAGCAGCTTGGCCTGGGTCCCTAATTCACCCCTCCACTTT,CASSLAWVPNSPLHF
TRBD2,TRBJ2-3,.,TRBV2,TGTGCCAGCAGTGTCTCCTCCCGGGGCCTAGCGGGGTATTTT,CASSVSSRGLAGYF
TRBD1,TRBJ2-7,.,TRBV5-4,TGCGCCAGCAGCCTCATGACCGGGACAGTGAAAGATGAGCAGTACTTC,CASSLMTGTVKDEQYF
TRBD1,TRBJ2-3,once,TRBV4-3,TGCGCCAGCAGCCAAGATACGGACAGGGTTATGAGCACAGATACGCAGTATTTT,CASSQDTDRVMSTDTQYF
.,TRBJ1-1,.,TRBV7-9,TGTGCCAGCAGCTCCCGAGTGAACACTGAAGCTTTCTTT,CASSSRVNTEAFF
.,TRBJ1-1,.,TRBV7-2,TGTGCCAGCAGCTTAGTTTTCGGACCGGGCACTGAAGCTTTCTTT,CASSLVFGPGTEAFF
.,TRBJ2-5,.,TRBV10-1,TGCGCCAGCAGTGAAGTCCGGGACGGATTGGGAATGGGGGGAACCCAGTACTTC,CASSEVRDGLGMGGTQYF
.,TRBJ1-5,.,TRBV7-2,TGTGCCAGCAGCTTCCAGACCAATCAGCCCCAGCATTTT,CASSFQTNQPQHF
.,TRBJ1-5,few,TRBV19,TGTGCCAGTAAAGGGGAAGCAGCCAACAATCAGCCCCAGCATTTT,CASKGEAANNQPQHF
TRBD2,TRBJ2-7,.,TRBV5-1,TGCGCCAGCAGCTTGGCCGGGGGGAACGAGCAGTACTTC,CASSLAGGNEQYF
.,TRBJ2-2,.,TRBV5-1,TGCGCCAGCAGCTTGGTCCGGGGCGGCGGGGAGCTGTTTTTT,CASSLVRGGGELFF
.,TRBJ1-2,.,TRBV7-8,TGTGCCAGCAGGTCAGACAGAGATGGCTACACCTTC,CASRSDRDGYTF
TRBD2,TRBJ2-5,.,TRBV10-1,TGCGCCAGCCGGGGGGAGGGATTGGAGACCCAGTACTTC,CASRGEGLETQYF
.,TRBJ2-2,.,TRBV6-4,TGTGCCAGCAGTGCAAACAGGGTGGAAAATACGGCCGGGGAGCTGTTTTTT,CASSANRVENTAGELFF
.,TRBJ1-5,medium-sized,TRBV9,TGTGCCAGCAGCGCTTGGGGCAATCAGCCCCAGCATTTT,CASSAWGNQPQHF
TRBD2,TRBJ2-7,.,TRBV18,TGTGCCAGCTCACCCGGGACTAGCGGGACCTCCTACGAGCAGTACTTC,CASSPGTSGTSYEQYF
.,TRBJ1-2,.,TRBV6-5,TGTGCCAGCAGTTACTCGCCGGGCGGATACTATGGCTACACCTTC,CASSYSPGGYYGYTF
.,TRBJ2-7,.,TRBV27,TGTGCCAGCAGACCCAGGTGGGGGGAACCCTACGAGCAGTACTTC,CASRPRWGEPYEQYF
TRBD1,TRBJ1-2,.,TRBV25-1,TGTGCCAGCACCCTGACAGGGGGCGCGTCCGGCTACACCTTC,CASTLTGGASGYTF
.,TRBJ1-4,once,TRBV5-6,TGTGCCAGCAGCTTCACTCCAACTAATGAAAAACTGTTTTTT,CASSFTPTNEKLFF
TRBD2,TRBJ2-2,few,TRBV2,TGTGCCAGCAGTAGCGGGGACACCGGGGAGCTGTTTTTT,CASSSGDTGELFF
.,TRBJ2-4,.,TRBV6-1,TGTGCCAGCAGTGAAGTCCAGGGGGCCAAAAACATTCAGTACTTC,CASSEVQGAKNIQYF